This T cell receptor (beta chain) was captured in a study of vaccination and CD4 T cells after COVID-19. On the study more broadly: Participants got two doses of BNT162b2 or mRNA-1273 vaccine. Samples were taken after vaccination, a median of about 73 days after dose two, with a range of 14 to 241.

Described treatment: approximately 10-day PBMC culture with coronavirus spike peptide pools or control peptides (ViraFEST assay). Gathering of the CD4+ T cells, from the unexposed donor, took place before the COVID-19 pandemic (2011-2018). A remark on this clonotype: The antigen remains undetermined.

Findings and caveats of the study: Convalescent patients gained a median approximately 90% of their reactive clones only post-vaccination. Convalescent patients' clones that were vaccine-specific were spike mono-reactive in 304 of 307 cases.

Sequence data for DNA of cultured CD4+ T cells were generated by the Oncomine TCR Beta short-read assay. Via MiXCR, TCRdb re-called the PCR reads, giving one row per CDR3 protein. The table includes about 4,500 distinct CDR3 sequences, more than 60% detected once. This CDR3 contains 12 residues. Germline V lookup: CDR1 MNHEY, CDR2 SVGAGI. With 2 bases removed from V and 4 bases from J, the gap between germline ends came to 5 bases. The chain is built from TRBV6-5 and TRBJ2-5; D is unclear. The sequence was collected from a human donor in good health. Sequencing input: CD4+ T cells from blood, cultured in vitro. CDR3 nucleotides: TGTGCCAGCAGTTACATGGGAGAGACCCAGTACTTC. This gives the protein CASSYMGETQYF.